Below, one T cell receptor beta chain is given with its context. The CDR3 extends over 15 amino acids. Trimming pared 7 bases from V and 3 bases from J, leaving 19 bases between. Germline assignment: CDR1 LGHNT and CDR2 FRNRAP. Primers for the PCR totalled 60 Vbeta and 13 Jbeta. Sequenced by immunoSEQ multiplex PCR; TCRdb stores in-frame clones only, minus some. The data hold 75,000 to 95,000 clones, with around 77% observed a single time. These data are taken from a study of cytomegalovirus exposure and HLA in healthy donors. The sequenced sample consisted of PBMCs. This sequence originates from a man over 45 in good health and CMV-seronegative. The genes are TRBV12-5 and TRBJ2-7; no firm D call. The CDR3 loop is CASAPLRAGDYEQYF. The CDR3 coding sequence is TGTGCTAGTGCCCCCCTTCGAGCAGGCGACTACGAGCAGTACTTC.